This T cell receptor (beta chain) was observed in a study of beta chain features in type 1 diabetes. Whole-study findings and limits: Whether TCRB rearrangement is influenced by HLA type went unresolved here. Patients with Type 1 diabetes showed moderately but significantly shorter TCRB CDR3s in all four CD4+ subsets. Shorter templates might be favored by PCR, equally in patients and controls.

cDNA synthesis used the whole RNA isolate, giving expressed TCRB sequences. Assay: immunoSEQ multiplex PCR; the TCRdb copy retains only in-frame clones and omits some. The sample lists more than 350,000 clones, about an eighth occurring once. A single heparinised draw of approximately 0.11 L on average was taken per donor. Details on this clone: The antigen is not known.

The material sequenced was naive CD4+ T cells from blood. The receptor's source is a woman aged 18-29 years in good health.

CDR3 residues: CASSLAGISTDTQYF. The DNA of the CDR3 is TGTGCCAGCAGCCTAGCGGGGATTAGCACAGATACGCAGTATTTT. This chain joins TRBV11-2 and TRBJ2-3, with 9 bases identical to TRBD2. CDR1 SGHAT and CDR2 FQNNGV come from the germline V gene. Trimming took 5 bases from V and 0 from J; bases not matched to a gene: 3. CDR3 length: 15 amino acids.